These T cell receptor beta chains were read from a single sample in a study of T cells in Graves' hyperthyroidism and ophthalmopathy. TCRdb ran MiXCR on the multiplex PCR reads and lists one entry per CDR3 protein. In the table there are hundreds of thousands of distinct CDR3 sequences, 13% to 15% of which are singletons. The sequenced sample consisted of blood. The receptors originated from a woman in her 50s with Graves' ophthalmopathy. The CDR3 runs from the conserved cysteine through the conserved F or W. Each record gives: V gene, J gene, clone size, CDR3 protein. Not every row has a clone size; where given, it reads once, few, many or a size class.

V: TRBV28; J: TRBJ2-7; size: many; CDR3: CASTRPGSSSNEQYF
V: TRBV20-1; J: TRBJ1-3; size: many; CDR3: CSAREYRVAGNTIYF
V: TRBV3-1; J: TRBJ2-5; size: -; CDR3: CASSQPWDRRETQYF
V: TRBV7-2; J: TRBJ1-1; size: many; CDR3: CASSLVIAGNTEAFF
V: TRBV6-5; J: TRBJ1-1; size: few; CDR3: CASSYSRSGIAMNTEAFF
V: TRBV5-1; J: TRBJ2-2; size: -; CDR3: CASSLQRLDTGELFF
V: TRBV9; J: TRBJ2-3; size: many; CDR3: CASSAIAGGLTDTQYF
V: TRBV7-2; J: TRBJ1-1; size: many; CDR3: CASSLARGGTEAFF
V: TRBV6-1; J: TRBJ2-1; size: -; CDR3: CASSNTGIVLNEQFF
V: TRBV15; J: TRBJ1-1; size: -; CDR3: CATSMDLTSQQAFF
V: TRBV11-2; J: TRBJ1-2; size: many; CDR3: CASSLVFGGQINGYTF
V: TRBV12-3/TRBV12-4; J: TRBJ2-1; size: many; CDR3: CASSQTGTRNEQFF
V: TRBV7-3; J: TRBJ1-2; size: many; CDR3: CASSALPGYGYTF
V: TRBV3-1; J: TRBJ1-6; size: few; CDR3: CASSRGQINSPLHF
V: TRBV10-3; J: TRBJ1-2; size: many; CDR3: CAISSTAFPEGYTF
V: TRBV11-2; J: TRBJ2-7; size: many; CDR3: CASSLGLHEAGGRYEQYF
V: TRBV20-1; J: TRBJ2-2; size: -; CDR3: CSARAPGTRITGELFF
V: TRBV2; J: TRBJ1-3; size: few; CDR3: CASSVEHSGNTIYF
V: TRBV7-9; J: TRBJ2-2; size: many; CDR3: CASSFPDGQGDTGELFF
V: TRBV7-9; J: TRBJ2-1; size: -; CDR3: CASSRTSGPSSIYNEQFF
V: TRBV20-1; J: TRBJ2-7; size: -; CDR3: CSAGGIYSYEQYF
V: TRBV4-2; J: TRBJ1-1; size: few; CDR3: CASSPWRQAVNTEAFF
V: TRBV5-1; J: TRBJ2-2; size: many; CDR3: CASMEGNFANTGELFF
V: TRBV7-2; J: TRBJ2-7; size: many; CDR3: CASSAGTGVEQYF
V: TRBV2; J: TRBJ2-7; size: few; CDR3: CATGQNSYEQYF
V: TRBV24-1; J: TRBJ1-1; size: few; CDR3: CATRQGGKTEAFF
V: TRBV12-3/TRBV12-4; J: TRBJ1-1; size: -; CDR3: CGSSHQESRNTEAFF
V: TRBV6-1; J: TRBJ2-1; size: -; CDR3: CASSFPGQLLAGGPCNEQFF
V: TRBV10-3; J: TRBJ2-3; size: few; CDR3: CAISVFNTDTQYF